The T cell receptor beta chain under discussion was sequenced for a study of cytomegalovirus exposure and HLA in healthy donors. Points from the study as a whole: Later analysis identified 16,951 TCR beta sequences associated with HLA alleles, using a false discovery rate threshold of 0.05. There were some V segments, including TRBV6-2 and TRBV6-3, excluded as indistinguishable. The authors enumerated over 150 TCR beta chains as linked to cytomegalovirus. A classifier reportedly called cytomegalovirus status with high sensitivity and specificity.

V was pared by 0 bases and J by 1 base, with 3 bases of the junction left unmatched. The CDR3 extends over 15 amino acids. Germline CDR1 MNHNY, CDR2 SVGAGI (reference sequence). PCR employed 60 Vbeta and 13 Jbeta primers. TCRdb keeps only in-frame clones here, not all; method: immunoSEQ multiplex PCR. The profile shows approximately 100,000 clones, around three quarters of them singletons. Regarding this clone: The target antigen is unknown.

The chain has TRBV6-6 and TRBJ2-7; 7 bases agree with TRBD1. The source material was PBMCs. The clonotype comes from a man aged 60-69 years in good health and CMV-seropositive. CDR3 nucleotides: TGTGCCAGCAGTTACTCGACAGGGAATTCCTACGAGCAGTACTTC. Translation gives CASSYSTGNSYEQYF.